The sequence of this TCR beta chain was determined in a study of T cell responses to AZD1222 COVID-19 vaccine (dated by TCRdb to 2020 to 2022). Broadly, across the study: TCR sequencing was performed for approximately 240 trial participants, of whom around 200 were given two doses of AZD1222 and around 25 were given two doses of MenACWY control vaccine. Trial participants were enrolled into age subgroups of 18-55, 56-69 and 70-plus years, which contained roughly 140, 27 and 60 TCR-sequenced participants, respectively.

As to this clone: Its antigen has not been determined. Base qualities are not provided; no much larger clone lies one nucleotide away.

A distance of 11 bases separates the germline ends of V and J, which lose 5 bases and 0 bases respectively. The germline V gene encodes CDR1 SGHRS and CDR2 YFSETQ. The cysteine opens and the phenylalanine closes a CDR3 of 15 amino acids. Only the CDR3 part of the read is kept: 45 bases, read in frame from the first base. The CDR3 regions of human TCRbeta chains were analyzed by immunosequencing. Regarding the original processing steps: TCRs in the repertoires were compared against a reference library of SARS-CoV-2-specific TCRs that had been generated with the MIRA antigen-specificity platform. Breadth meant the fraction of unique TCRs that were SARS-CoV-2-associated, whereas depth meant the fraction of total T cells that were SARS-CoV-2-associated. Using the MIRA data, every spike-specific TCR was mapped to the spike region that the TCR reacted to and assigned to either a CD4 or a CD8 class. Log10-transformed breadth and depth values were compared by one-way ANOVA with Sidak's multiple comparisons tests. As stored in TCRdb, this immuneACCESS dataset retains in-frame rearrangements with V and J assigned. A fraction of the clones does not appear; measured against another copy, unresolved V genes explain less than half of the discrepancy, and the remainder lacks a known reason. V, J and clone size derive from that table, while D and trimming were established from the DNA sequence. The sample table holds roughly 50,000 clones, of which 89% were seen once. Jointly, the top ten make up about 14% of the sample.

Explained via the paper, the time point label denotes: about 28 days (+/-7) after the second vaccine dose. AZD1222 recipients with second doses at about 4 weeks or about 12 weeks were pooled, because spike-specific TCR depth and breadth did not differ between schedules. The vaccinee samples were drawn from two UK trials, COV001 and COV002, one of which was a single-blind randomized controlled phase 2/3 trial testing AZD1222 (ChAdOx1 nCoV-19) in healthy adults. Trial participant PBMC samples were collected at day 0 and day 28 after the second dose for TCRbeta chain sequencing. Beyond this particular receptor, the publication reports: Participants were mostly white British and included more females than males, and it was suggested by the authors that clonal diversity may have been underestimated. Reportedly, close to half of the unique spike-specific TCRs recognized epitopes lying outside the regions that are mutated in the B.1.351 and B.1.1.7 variants. A significant rise in spike-specific TCR breadth and depth was observed after two AZD1222 doses relative to day 0 and relative to MenACWY recipients. Only five to seven AZD1222 recipients were SARS-CoV-2 seropositive at baseline, limiting conclusions about previously exposed vaccinees. CD4 TCRs associated with the vaccine covered the entire spike protein, and the dominant responses were in regions 160-218 and 743-854. No day 14 peak-response samples were available, so repertoires were characterized only after the peak T cell response. In the small 56-69-year group, the increase in depth fell short of significance, most likely because of low power.

The TCR sequence derives from an adult who received the AZD1222 COVID-19 vaccine. Sequenced material: peripheral blood, taken 28 days after the second AZD1222 dose. The rearranged chain carries TRBV5-1 and TRBJ2-2, and TRBD1 may be the D gene, going by 5 matching bases. The encoded CDR3 is CASRLGVANTGELFF. In nucleotides, the sequence is TGCGCCAGCAGGCTAGGGGTGGCGAACACCGGGGAGCTGTTTTTT. The CDR3, completed at both ends by the reference TRBV5-1 and TRBJ2-2 genes, gives the full variable domain KAGVTQTPRYLIKTRGQQVTLSCSPISGHRSVSWYQQTPGQGLQFLFEYFSETQRNKGNFPGRFSGRQFSNSRSEMNVSTLELGDSALYLCASRLGVANTGELFFGEGSRLTVL.